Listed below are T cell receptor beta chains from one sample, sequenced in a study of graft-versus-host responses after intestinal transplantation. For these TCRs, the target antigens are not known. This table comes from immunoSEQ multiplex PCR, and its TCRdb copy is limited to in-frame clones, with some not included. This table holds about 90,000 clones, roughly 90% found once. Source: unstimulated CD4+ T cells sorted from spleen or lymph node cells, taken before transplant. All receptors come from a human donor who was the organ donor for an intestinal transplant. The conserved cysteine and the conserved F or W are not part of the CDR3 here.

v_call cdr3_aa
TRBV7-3 ASSLVSDTQY
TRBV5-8 ASSLRRVRSSPLH
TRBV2 ASSAPLAGGAGNEQF
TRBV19 ASSIWGQGAYYGYT
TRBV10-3 AIGLVTYEQY
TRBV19 ASSTNPGPQGGYT
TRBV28 ASSSPGTAQETQY
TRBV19 ASSIEVSSYEQY
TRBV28 ASSFYRGNQPQH
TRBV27 ASSWDSSYNSPLH
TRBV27 ASSLSRTSGALVRYEQY